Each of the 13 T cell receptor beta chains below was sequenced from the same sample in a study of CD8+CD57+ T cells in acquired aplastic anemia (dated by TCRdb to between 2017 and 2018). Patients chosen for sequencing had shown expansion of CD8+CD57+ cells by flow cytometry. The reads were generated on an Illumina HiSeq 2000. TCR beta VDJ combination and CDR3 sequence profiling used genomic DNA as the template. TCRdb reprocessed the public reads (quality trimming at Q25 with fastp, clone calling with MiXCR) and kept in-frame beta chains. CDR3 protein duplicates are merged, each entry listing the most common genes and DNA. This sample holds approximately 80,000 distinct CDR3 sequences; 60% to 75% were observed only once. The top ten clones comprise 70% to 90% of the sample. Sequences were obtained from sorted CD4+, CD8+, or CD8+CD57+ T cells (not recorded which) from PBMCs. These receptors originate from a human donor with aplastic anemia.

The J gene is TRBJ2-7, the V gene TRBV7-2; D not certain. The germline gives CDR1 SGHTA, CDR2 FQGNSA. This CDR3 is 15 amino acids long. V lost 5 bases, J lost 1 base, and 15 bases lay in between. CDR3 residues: CASSPDIRASYEQYF. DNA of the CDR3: TGTGCCAGCAGCCCCGATATACGGGCGTCCTACGAGCAGTACTTC.

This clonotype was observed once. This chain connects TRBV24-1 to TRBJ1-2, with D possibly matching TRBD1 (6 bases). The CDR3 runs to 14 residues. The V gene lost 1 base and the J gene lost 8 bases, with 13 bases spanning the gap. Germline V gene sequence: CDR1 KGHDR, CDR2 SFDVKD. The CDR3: CATSDFGGLGGYTF. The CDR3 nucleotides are TGTGCCACCAGTGATTTCGGGGGCCTAGGGGGCTACACCTTC.

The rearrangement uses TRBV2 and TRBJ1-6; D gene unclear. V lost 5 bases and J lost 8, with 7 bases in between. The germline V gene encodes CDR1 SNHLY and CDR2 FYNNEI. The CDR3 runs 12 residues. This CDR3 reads CASSFSDSPLHF. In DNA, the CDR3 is TGTGCCAGCAGTTTCTCGGATTCACCCCTCCACTTT.

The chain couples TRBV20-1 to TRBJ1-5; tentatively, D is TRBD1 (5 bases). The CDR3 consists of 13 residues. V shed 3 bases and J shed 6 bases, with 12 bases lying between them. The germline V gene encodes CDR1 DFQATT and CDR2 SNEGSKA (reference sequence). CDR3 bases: TGCAGTGCTAGGGGCAGGGTCGGTCAGCCCCAGCATTTT. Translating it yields CSARGRVGQPQHF.

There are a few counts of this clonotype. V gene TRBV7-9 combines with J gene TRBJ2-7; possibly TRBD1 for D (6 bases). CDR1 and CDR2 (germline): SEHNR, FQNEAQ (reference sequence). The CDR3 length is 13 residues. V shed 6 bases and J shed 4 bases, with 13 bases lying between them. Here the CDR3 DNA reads TGTGCCAGCAGTTACCGACAGGATTACGAGCAGTACTTC. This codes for CASSYRQDYEQYF.

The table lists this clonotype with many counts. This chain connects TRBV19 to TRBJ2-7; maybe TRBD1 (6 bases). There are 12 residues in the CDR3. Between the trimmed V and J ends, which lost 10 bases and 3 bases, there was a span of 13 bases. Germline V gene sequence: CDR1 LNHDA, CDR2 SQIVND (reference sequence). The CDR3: CATTGQFYEQYF. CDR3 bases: TGTGCCACTACCGGACAGTTCTACGAGCAGTACTTC. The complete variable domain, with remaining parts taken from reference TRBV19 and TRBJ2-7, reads DGGITQSPKYLFRKEGQNVTLSCEQNLNHDAMYWYRQDPGQGLRLIYYSQIVNDFQKGDIAEGYSVSREKKESFPLTVTSAQKNPTAFYLCATTGQFYEQYFGPGTRLTVT.

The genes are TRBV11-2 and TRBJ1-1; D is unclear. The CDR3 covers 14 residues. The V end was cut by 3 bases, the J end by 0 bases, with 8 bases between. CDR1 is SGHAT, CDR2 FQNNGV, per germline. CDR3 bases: TGTGCCAGCAGCTTGGTACGGATGAACACTGAAGCTTTCTTT. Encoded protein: CASSLVRMNTEAFF. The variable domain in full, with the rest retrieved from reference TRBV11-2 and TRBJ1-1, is EAGVAQSPRYKIIEKRQSVAFWCNPISGHATLYWYQQILGQGPKLLIQFQNNGVVDDSQLPKDRFSAERLKGVDSTLKIQPAKLEDSAVYLCASSLVRMNTEAFFGQGTRLTVV.

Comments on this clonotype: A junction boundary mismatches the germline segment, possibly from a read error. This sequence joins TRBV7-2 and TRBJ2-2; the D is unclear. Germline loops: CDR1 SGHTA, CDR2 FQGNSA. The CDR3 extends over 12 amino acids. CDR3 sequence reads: CACSLGSGELFF. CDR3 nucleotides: TGTGCCTGCAGCCTAGGGTCCGGGGAGCTGTTTTTT. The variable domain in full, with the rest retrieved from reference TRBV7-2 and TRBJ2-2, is GAGVSQSPSNKVTEKGKDVELRCDPISGHTALYWYRQSLGQGLEFLIYFQGNSAPDKSGLPSDRFSAERTGGSVSTLTIQRTQQEDSAVYLCACSLGSGELFFGEGSRLTVL.

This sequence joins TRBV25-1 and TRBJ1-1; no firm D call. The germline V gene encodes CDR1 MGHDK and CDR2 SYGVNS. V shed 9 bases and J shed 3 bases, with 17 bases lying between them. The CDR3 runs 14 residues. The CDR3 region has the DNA TGTGCCAGTACCCGTGGGGAAGCGCACACTGAAGCTTTCTTT. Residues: CASTRGEAHTEAFF.

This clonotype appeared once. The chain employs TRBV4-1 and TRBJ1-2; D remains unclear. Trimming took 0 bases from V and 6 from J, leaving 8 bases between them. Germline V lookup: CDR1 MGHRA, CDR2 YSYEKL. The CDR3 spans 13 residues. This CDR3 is CASSQEQLHGYTF. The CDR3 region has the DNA TGCGCCAGCAGCCAAGAACAGTTACATGGCTACACCTTC.

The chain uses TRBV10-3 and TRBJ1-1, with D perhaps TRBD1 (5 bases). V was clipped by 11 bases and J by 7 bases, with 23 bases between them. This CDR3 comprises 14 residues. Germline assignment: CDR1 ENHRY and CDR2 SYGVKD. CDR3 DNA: TGTGCCGGTCCTTCTACCGGCAGGGTGCTTGAAGCTTTCTTT. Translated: CAGPSTGRVLEAFF.

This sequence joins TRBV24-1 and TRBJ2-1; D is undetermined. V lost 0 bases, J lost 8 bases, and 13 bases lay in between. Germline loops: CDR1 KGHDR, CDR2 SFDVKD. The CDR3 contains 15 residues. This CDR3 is CATSDLRQSGDEQFF. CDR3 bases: TGTGCCACCAGTGATTTGAGGCAGTCAGGCGATGAGCAGTTCTTC.

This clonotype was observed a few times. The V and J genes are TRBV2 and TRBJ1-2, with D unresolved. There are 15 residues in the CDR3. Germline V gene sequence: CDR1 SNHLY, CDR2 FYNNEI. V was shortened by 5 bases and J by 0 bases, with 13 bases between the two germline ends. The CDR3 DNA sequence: TGTGCCAGCAGTCACGACCGGACGGCTAACTATGGCTACACCTTC. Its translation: CASSHDRTANYGYTF.